The present T cell receptor (beta chain) was sequenced within a study of beta chain features in type 1 diabetes. Study-level points and caveats: cDNA-based reads could over-represent cells with high TCR expression. Patients with Type 1 diabetes showed moderately but significantly shorter TCRB CDR3s in all four CD4+ subsets.

Regarding this clone: The antigen remains undetermined.

The CDR3 is 15 amino acids. CDR1 and CDR2 (germline): MNHEY, SVGAGI. Trimming removed 6 bases at V and 7 bases at J, with 19 bases between. Isolated RNA was reverse transcribed in full, so expressed TCRB transcripts were sequenced. The method was immunoSEQ multiplex PCR; TCRdb's version includes in-frame clones alone and lacks a portion of them. The data show about 180,000 clones, approximately 8% seen once. The clonotype originates from a woman aged 40 to 50 with type 1 diabetes. This chain uses TRBV6-5 with TRBJ2-1; D is possibly TRBD1 (6 bases). Sequences were obtained from central memory CD4+ T cells from blood. Here the CDR3 reads CASSPPASRGNEQFF. The CDR3 nucleotides are TGTGCCAGCAGCCCCCCTGCTAGCAGGGGTAATGAGCAGTTCTTC.